The clone carrying this T cell receptor (beta chain) was observed a handful of times. The source of the sample is a study of shared clonotypes between healthy human individuals. The V and J ends lost 3 bases and 1 base respectively, with 4 bases between them. There are 13 residues in the CDR3. Germline CDR1 and CDR2: ENHRY and SYGVKD. Generated by immunoSEQ multiplex PCR, the TCRdb table keeps only in-frame clones and is missing some. The sample has about 680,000 clones, 92% seen once; the top ten hold about 24%. Naivety among CD8 cells was defined by CD45RO negativity and positive CCR7 selection, thereby excluding terminally differentiated effector memory CD45RA+ cells.

The chain recombines TRBV10-3 with TRBJ1-5; D remains unclear. The sequenced material came from naive CD8+ T cells sorted from blood. The TCR sequence derives from a man aged 30 to 45 in good health. CDR3 region: CAISDNSNQPQHF. CDR3 coding DNA: TGTGCCATCAGTGACAACAGCAATCAGCCCCAGCATTTT.